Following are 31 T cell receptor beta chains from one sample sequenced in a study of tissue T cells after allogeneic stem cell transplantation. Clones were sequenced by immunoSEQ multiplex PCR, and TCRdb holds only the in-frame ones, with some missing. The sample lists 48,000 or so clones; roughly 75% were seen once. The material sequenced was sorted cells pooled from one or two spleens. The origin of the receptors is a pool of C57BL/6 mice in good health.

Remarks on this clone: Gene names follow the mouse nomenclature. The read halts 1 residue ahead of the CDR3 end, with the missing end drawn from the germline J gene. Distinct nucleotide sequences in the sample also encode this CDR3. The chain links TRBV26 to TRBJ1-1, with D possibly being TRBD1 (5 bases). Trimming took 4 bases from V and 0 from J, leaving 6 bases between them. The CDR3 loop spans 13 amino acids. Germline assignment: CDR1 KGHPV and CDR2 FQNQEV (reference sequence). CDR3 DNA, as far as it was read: TGTGCCAGCAGTCCGGGACAGAACACAGAAGTCTTC. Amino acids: CASSPGQNTEVF. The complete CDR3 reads CASSPGQNTEVFF.

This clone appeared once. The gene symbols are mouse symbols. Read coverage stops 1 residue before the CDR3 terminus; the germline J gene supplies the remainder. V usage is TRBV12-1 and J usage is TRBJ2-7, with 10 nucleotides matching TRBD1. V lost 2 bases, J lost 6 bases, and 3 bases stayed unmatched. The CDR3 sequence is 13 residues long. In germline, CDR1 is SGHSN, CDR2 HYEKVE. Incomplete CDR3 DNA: TGTGCCAGCTCTCCGACAGGGGGCACTGAACAGTAC. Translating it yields CASSPTGGTEQY. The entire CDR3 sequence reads CASSPTGGTEQYF.

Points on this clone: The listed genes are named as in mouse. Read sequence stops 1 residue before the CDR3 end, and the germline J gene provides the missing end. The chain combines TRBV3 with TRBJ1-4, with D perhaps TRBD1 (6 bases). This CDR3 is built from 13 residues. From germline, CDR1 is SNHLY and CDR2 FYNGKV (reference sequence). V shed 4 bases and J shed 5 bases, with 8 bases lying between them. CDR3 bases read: TGTGCCAGCAGCTATAGGGGGAACGAAAGATTATTT. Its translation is CASSYRGNERLF. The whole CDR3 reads CASSYRGNERLFF.

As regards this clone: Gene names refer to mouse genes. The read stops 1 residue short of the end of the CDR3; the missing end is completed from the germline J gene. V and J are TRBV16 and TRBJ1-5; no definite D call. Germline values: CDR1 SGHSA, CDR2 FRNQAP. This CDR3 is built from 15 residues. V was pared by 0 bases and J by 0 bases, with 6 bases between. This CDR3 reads CASSLETNNNQAPLF. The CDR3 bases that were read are TGTGCAAGCAGCTTAGAGACAAATAACAACCAGGCTCCGCTT.

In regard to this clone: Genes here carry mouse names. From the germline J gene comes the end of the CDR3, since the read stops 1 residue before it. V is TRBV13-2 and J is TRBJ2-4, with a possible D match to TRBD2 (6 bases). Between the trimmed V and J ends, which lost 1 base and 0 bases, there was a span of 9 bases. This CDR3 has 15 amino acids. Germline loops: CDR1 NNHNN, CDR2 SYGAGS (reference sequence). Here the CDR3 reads CASGDLGSSQNTLYF. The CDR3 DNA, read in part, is TGTGCCAGCGGTGATCTGGGGTCTAGTCAAAACACCTTGTAC.

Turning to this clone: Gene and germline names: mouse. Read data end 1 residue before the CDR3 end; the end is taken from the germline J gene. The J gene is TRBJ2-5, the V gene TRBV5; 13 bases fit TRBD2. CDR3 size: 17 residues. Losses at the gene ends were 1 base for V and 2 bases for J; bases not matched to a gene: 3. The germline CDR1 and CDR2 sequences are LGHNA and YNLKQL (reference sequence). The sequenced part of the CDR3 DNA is TGTGCCAGCAGCCAAGGGACTGGGGGGGCGCTCCAAGACACCCAGTAC. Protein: CASSQGTGGALQDTQY. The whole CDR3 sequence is CASSQGTGGALQDTQYF.

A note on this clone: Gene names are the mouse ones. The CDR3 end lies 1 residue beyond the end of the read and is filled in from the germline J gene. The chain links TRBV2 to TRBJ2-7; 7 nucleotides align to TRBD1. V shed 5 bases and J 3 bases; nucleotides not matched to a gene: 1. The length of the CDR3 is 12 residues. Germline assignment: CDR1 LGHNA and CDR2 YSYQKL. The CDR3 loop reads CASSGDSYEQYF. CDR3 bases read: TGTGCCAGCAGCGGGGACAGCTATGAACAGTAC.

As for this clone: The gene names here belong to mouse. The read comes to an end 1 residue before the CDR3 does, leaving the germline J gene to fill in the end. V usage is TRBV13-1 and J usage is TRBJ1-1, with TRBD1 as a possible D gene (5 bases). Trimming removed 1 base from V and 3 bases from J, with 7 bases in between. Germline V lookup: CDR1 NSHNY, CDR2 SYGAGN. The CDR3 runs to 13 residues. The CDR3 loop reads CASSDRGDTEVFF. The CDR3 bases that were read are TGTGCCAGCAGTGATAGGGGTGACACAGAAGTCTTC.

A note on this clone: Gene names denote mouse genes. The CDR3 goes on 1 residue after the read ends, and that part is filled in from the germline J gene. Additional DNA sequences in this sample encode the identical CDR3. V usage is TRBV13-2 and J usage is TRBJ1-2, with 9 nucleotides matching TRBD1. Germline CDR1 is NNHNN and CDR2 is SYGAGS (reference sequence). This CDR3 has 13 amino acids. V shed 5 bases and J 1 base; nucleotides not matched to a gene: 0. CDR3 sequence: CASGDRGNSDYTF. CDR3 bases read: TGTGCCAGCGGGGACAGGGGAAACTCCGACTACACC.

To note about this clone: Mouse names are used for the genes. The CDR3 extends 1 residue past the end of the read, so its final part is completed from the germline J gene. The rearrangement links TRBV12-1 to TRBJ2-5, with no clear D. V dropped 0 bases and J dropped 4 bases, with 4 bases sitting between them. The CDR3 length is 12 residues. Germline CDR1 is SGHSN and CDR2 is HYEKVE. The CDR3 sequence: CASSLWKDTQYF. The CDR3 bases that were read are TGTGCCAGCTCTCTCTGGAAAGACACCCAGTAC.

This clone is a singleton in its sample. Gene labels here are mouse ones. Partial CDR3 DNA: TGTGCCAGCAGCCGGACTGGGCGAGACACCCAGTAC. It is translated as CASSRTGRDTQY. The whole CDR3 reads CASSRTGRDTQYF. The rearrangement links TRBV5 to TRBJ2-5; the match to TRBD2 covers 8 bases. The read gets to within 1 residue of the CDR3 end, and the germline J gene fills in the rest. V gave up 4 bases and J gave up 5 bases; unmatched junction bases: 2. CDR1 is LGHNA, CDR2 YNLKQL, per germline (reference sequence). The CDR3 extends over 13 amino acids.

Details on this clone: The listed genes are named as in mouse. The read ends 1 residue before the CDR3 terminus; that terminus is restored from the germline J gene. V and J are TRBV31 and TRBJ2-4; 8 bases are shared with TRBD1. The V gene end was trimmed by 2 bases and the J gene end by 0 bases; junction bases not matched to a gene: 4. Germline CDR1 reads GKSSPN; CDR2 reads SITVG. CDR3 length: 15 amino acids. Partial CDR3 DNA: TGTGCCTGGAGTAGCGGACAGGGTAGTCAAAACACCTTGTAC. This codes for CAWSSGQGSQNTLY. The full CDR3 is CAWSSGQGSQNTLYF.

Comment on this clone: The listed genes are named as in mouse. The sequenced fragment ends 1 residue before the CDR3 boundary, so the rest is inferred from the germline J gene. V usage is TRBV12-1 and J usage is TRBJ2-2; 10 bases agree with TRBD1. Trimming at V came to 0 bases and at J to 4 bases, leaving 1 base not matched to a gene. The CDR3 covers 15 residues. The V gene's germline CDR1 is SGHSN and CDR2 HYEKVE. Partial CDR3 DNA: TGTGCCAGCTCTCTCTGGGACAGGGGCACCGGGCAGCTCTAC. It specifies CASSLWDRGTGQLY. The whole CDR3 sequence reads CASSLWDRGTGQLYF.

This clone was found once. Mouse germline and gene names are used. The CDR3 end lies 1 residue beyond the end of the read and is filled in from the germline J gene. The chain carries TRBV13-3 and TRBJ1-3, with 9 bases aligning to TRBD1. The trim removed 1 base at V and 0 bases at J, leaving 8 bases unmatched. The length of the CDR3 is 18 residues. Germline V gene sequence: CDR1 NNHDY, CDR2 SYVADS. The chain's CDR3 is CASSDPTGGPNSGNTLYF. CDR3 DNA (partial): TGTGCCAGCAGTGATCCTACAGGGGGCCCAAATTCTGGAAATACGCTCTAT.

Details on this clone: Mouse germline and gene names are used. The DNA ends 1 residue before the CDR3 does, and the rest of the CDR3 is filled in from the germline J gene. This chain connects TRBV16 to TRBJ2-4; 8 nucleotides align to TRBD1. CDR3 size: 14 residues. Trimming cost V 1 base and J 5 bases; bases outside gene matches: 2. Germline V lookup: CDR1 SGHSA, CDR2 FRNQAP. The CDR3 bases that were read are TGTGCAAGCAGCTTAGCAGGACAGGGAAACACCTTGTAC. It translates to CASSLAGQGNTLY. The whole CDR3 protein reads CASSLAGQGNTLYF. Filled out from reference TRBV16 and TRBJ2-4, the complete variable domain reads NAGVIQTPRHKVTGKGQEATLWCEPISGHSAVFWYRQTIVQGLEFLTYFRNQAPIDDSGMPKERFSAQMPNQSHSTLKIQSTQPQDSAVYLCASSLAGQGNTLYFGAGTRLSVL.

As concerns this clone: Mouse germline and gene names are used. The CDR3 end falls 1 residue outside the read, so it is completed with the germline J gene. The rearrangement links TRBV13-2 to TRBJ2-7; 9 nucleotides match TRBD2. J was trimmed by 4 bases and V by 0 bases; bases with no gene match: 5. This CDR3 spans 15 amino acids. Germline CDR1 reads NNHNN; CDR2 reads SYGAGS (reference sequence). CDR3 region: CASGDGWGGLYEQYF. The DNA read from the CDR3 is TGTGCCAGCGGTGATGGCTGGGGGGGTCTTTATGAACAGTAC.

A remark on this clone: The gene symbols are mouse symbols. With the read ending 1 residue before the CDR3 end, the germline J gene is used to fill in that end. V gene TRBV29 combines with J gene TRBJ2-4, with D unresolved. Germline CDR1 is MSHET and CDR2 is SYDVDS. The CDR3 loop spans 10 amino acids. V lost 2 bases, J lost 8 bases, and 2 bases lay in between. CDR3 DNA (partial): TGTGCTAGCAGTTTAGGCACCTTGTAC. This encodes CASSLGTLY. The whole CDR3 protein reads CASSLGTLYF.

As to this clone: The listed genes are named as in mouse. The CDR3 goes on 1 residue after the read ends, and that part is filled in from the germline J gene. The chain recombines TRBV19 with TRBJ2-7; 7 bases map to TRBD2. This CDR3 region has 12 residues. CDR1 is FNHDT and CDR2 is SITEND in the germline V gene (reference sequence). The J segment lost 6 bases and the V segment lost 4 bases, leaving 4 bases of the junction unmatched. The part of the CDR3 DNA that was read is TGTGCCAGCAGTCCCACTGGGGCTGAACAGTAC. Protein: CASSPTGAEQY. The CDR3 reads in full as CASSPTGAEQYF.

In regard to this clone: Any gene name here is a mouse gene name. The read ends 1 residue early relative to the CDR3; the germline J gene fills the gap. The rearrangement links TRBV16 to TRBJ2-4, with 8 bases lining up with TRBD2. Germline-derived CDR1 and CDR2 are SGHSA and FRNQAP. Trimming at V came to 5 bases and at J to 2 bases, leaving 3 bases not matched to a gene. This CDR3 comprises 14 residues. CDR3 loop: CASSQTGVQNTLYF. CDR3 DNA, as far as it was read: TGTGCAAGCAGCCAGACTGGGGTTCAAAACACCTTGTAC.

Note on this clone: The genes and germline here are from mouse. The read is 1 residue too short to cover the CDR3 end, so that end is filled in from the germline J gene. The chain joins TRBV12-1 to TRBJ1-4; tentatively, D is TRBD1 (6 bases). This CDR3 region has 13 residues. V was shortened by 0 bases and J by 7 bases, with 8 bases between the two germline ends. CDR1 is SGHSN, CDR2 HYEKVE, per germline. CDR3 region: CASSLGGPERLFF. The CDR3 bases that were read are TGTGCCAGCTCTCTCGGGGGCCCCGAAAGATTATTT.

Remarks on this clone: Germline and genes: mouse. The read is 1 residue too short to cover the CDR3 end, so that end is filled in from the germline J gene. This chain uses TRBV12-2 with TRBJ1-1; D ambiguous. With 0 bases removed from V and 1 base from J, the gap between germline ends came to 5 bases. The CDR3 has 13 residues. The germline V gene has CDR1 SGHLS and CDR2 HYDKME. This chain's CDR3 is CASSLDGNTEVFF. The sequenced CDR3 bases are TGTGCCAGCTCTCTCGACGGAAACACAGAAGTCTTC.

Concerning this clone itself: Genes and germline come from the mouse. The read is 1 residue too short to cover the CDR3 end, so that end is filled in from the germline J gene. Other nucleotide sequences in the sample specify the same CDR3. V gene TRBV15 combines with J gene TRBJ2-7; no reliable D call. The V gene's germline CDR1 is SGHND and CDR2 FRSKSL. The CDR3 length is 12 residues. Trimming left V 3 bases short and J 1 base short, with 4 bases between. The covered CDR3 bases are TGTGCCAGCAGTTTGGGTTCCTATGAACAGTAC. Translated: CASSLGSYEQY. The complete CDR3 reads CASSLGSYEQYF.

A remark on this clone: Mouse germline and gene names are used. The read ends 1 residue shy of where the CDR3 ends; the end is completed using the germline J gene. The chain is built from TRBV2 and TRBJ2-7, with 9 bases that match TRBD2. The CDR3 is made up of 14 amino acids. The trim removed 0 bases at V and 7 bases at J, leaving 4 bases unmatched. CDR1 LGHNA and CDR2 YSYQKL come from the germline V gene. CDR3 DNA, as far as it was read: TGTGCCAGCAGCCAAGATTCGACTGGGGGAGAACAGTAC. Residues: CASSQDSTGGEQY. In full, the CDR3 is CASSQDSTGGEQYF.

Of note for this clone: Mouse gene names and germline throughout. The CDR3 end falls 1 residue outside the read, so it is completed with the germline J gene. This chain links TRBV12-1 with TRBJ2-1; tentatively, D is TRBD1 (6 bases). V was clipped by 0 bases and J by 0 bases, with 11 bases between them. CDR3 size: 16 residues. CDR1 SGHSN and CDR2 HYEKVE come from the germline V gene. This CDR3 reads CASSLDLGHNYAEQFF. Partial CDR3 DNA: TGTGCCAGCTCTCTCGATTTGGGACATAACTATGCTGAGCAGTTC.

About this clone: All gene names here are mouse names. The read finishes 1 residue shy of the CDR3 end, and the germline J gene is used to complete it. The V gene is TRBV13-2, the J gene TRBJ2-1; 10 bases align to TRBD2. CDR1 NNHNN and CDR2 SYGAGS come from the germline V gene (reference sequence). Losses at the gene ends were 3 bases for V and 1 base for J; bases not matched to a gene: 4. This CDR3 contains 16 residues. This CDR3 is CASGGDWGANYAEQFF. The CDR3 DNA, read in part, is TGTGCCAGCGGTGGAGACTGGGGGGCGAACTATGCTGAGCAGTTC.

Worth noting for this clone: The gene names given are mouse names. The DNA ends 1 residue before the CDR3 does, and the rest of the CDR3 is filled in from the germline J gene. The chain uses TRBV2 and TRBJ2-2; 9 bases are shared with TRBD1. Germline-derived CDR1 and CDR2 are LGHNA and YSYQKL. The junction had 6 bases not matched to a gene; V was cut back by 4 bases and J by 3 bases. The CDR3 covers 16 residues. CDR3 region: CASSPRDRDDTGQLYF. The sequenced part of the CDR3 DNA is TGTGCCAGCAGCCCCCGGGACAGGGATGACACCGGGCAGCTCTAC. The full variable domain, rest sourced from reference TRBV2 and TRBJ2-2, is DPKIIQKPKYLVAVTGSEKILICEQYLGHNAMYWYRQSAKKPLEFMFSYSYQKLMDNQTASSRFQPQSSKKNHLDLQITALKPDDSATYFCASSPRDRDDTGQLYFGEGSKLTVL.

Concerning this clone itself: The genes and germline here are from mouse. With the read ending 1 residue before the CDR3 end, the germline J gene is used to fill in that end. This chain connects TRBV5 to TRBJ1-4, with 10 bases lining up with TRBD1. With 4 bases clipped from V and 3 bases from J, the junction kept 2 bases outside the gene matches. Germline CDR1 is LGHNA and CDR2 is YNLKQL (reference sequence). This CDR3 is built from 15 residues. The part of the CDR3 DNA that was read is TGTGCCAGCAGCCCCGGACAGGGGGCCAACGAAAGATTATTT. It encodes CASSPGQGANERLF. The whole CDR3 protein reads CASSPGQGANERLFF.

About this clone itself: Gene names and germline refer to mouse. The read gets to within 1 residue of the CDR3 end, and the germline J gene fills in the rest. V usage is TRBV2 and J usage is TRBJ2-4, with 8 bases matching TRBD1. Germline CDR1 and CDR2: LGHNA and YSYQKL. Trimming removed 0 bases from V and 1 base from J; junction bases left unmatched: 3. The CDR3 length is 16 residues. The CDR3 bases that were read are TGTGCCAGCAGCCAAGATCTACAGGGGGGTCAAAACACCTTGTAC. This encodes CASSQDLQGGQNTLY. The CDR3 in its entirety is CASSQDLQGGQNTLYF. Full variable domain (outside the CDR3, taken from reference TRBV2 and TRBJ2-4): DPKIIQKPKYLVAVTGSEKILICEQYLGHNAMYWYRQSAKKPLEFMFSYSYQKLMDNQTASSRFQPQSSKKNHLDLQITALKPDDSATYFCASSQDLQGGQNTLYFGAGTRLSVL.

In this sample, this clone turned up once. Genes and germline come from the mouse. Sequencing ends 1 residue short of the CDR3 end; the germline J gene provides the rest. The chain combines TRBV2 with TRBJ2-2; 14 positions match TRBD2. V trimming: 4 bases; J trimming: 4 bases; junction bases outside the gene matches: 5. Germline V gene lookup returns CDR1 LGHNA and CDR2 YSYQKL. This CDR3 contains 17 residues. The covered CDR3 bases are TGTGCCAGCAGCCCTAGGGACTGGGGGGGCCCCACCGGGCAGCTCTAC. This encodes CASSPRDWGGPTGQLY. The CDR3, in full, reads CASSPRDWGGPTGQLYF.

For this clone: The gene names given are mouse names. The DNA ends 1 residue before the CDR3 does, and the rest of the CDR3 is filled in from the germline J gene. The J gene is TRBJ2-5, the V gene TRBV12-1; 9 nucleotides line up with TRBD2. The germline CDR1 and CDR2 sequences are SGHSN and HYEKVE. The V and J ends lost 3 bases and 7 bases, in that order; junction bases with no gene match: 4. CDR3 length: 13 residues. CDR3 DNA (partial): TGTGCCAGCTCTACCGGGACTGGGAACACCCAGTAC. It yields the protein CASSTGTGNTQY. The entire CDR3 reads CASSTGTGNTQYF.

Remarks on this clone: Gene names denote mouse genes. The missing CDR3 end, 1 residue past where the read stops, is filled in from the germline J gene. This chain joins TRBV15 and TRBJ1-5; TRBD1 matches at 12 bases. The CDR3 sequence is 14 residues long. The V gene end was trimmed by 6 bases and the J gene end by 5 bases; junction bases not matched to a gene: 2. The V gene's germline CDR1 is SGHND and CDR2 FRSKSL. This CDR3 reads CASRGTGGDQAPLF. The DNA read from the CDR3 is TGTGCCAGCAGGGGGACAGGGGGCGACCAGGCTCCGCTT.